These 6 T cell receptor beta chains were all obtained from the same sample, sequenced in a study of shared clonotypes between healthy human individuals. Sequenced by immunoSEQ multiplex PCR; TCRdb stores in-frame clones only, minus some. The data hold 2 million to 2.5 million clones, with about 92% observed a single time. The sample comprised naive CD4+ T cells from PBMCs. Subset denoted: CD45RA+ positively selected. These receptors came from a man between 18 and 29 years old in good health. Some clones in this sample may be carry-over from other donors' samples.

The chain is built from TRBV28 and TRBJ2-7; 7 positions match TRBD1. Germline V gene data show CDR1 as MDHEN and CDR2 as SYDVKM. The CDR3 extends over 11 amino acids. The V gene end was trimmed by 5 bases and the J gene end by 5 bases; junction bases not matched to a gene: 0. The CDR3 loop reads CASSDRDEQYF. CDR3 in DNA: TGTGCCAGCAGTGACAGGGACGAGCAGTACTTC.

This chain connects TRBV7-6 to TRBJ2-7; 7 nucleotides match TRBD2. The germline gives CDR1 SGHVS, CDR2 FNYEAQ. The CDR3 has 16 amino acids. The junction had 12 bases not matched to a gene; V was cut back by 5 bases and J by 2 bases. The CDR3 region is CASSPVPDAGAYEQYF. DNA for the CDR3: TGTGCCAGCAGCCCCGTACCGGATGCGGGAGCCTACGAGCAGTACTTC.

The gene calls are TRBV10-3 and TRBJ1-1; 7 bases match TRBD1. Germline loops: CDR1 ENHRY, CDR2 SYGVKD. V lost 6 bases to trimming and J lost 4 bases; unmatched junction nucleotides: 8. This CDR3 has 14 amino acids. DNA of the CDR3: TGTGCCATCAGCGGGACGAGGGGGCCCACTGAAGCTTTCTTT. It is translated as CAISGTRGPTEAFF.

The rearrangement joins TRBV28 to TRBJ1-4; a possible D gene is TRBD1 (5 bases). Trimming took 4 bases from V and 5 from J, leaving 14 bases between them. The CDR3 runs 15 residues. From germline, CDR1 is MDHEN and CDR2 SYDVKM. This chain's CDR3 is CASSSPGRLNEKLFF. Here the CDR3 DNA reads TGTGCCAGCAGTTCGCCGGGACGGTTGAATGAAAAACTGTTTTTT.

The chain carries TRBV7-2 and TRBJ2-2; D perhaps matches TRBD2 (6 bases). CDR1 is SGHTA and CDR2 is FQGNSA in the germline V gene. Between the trimmed V and J ends, which lost 3 bases and 6 bases, there was a span of 11 bases. The CDR3 covers 14 residues. This chain's CDR3 is CASSFGGAAGELFF. Here the CDR3 DNA reads TGTGCCAGCAGCTTCGGGGGAGCGGCCGGGGAGCTGTTTTTT.

This sequence joins TRBV7-7 and TRBJ2-5, with D perhaps TRBD2 (5 bases). Trimming left V 2 bases short and J 4 bases short, with 8 bases between. This CDR3 region has 13 residues. Germline V gene lookup returns CDR1 SSHAT and CDR2 FNYEAQ (reference sequence). As DNA, the CDR3 is TGTGCCAGCAGCTTACCTGGAGGAGAGACCCAGTACTTC. Amino acids: CASSLPGGETQYF.